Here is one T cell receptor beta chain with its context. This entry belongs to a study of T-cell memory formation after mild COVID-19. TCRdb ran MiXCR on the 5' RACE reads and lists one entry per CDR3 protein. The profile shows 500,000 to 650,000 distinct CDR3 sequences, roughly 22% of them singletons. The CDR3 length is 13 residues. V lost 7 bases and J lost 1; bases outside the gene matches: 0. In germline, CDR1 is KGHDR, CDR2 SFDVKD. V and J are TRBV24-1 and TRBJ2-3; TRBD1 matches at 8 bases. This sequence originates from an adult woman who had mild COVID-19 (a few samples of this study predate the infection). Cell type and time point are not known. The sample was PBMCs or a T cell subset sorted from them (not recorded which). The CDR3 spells CATRDRGTDTQYF. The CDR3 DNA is TGTGCCACCAGGGACAGGGGCACAGATACGCAGTATTTT.